This T cell receptor (beta chain) was sequenced during a study of blood T cell repertoires in COVID-19. In its sample, this clone was seen once. Per the original data handling: Researchers report that nucleated cell counts were estimated from reference gene primer amplification. This table comes from immunoSEQ multiplex PCR, and its TCRdb copy is limited to in-frame clones, with some not included. That table is the source of V, J and clone size, and D and trimming were worked out from the DNA. The profile shows 150,000 to 200,000 clones, 84% of them singletons. Source material: peripheral blood. This TCR derives from a man aged 18 to 35 with active or convalescent COVID-19.

The CDR3 coding sequence is TGTGCCAGCAGCTTTGATCGGTACGAGCAGTACTTC. Its translation is CASSFDRYEQYF. This chain links TRBV7-2 with TRBJ2-7; D not resolved. CDR3 size: 12 residues. V was pared by 3 bases and J by 4 bases, with 7 bases between. Germline V lookup: CDR1 SGHTA, CDR2 FQGNSA.